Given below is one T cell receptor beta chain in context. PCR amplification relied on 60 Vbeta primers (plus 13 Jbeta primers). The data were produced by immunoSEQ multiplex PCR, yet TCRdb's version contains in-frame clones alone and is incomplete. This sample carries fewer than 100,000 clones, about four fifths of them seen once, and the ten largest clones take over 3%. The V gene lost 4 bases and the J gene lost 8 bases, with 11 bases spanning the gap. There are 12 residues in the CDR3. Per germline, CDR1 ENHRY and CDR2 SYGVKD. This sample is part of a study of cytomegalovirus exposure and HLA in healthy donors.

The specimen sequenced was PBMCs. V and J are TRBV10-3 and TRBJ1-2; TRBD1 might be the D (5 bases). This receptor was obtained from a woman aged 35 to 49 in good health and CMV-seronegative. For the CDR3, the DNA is TGTGCCATCAGTGGGGCAGGGTCCGGCTACACCTTC. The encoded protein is CAISGAGSGYTF.